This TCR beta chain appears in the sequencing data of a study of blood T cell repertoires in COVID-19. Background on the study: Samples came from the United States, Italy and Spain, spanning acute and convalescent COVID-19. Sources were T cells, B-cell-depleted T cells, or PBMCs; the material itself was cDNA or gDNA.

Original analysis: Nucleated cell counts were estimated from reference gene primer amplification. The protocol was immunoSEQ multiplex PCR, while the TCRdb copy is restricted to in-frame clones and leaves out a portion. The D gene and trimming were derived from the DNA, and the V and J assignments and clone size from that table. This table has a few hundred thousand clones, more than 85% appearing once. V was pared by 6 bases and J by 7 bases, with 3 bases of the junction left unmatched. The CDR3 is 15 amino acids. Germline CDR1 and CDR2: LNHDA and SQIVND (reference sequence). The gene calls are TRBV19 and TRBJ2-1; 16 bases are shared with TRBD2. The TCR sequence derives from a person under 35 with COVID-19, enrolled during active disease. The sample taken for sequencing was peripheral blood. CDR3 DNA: TGTGCCAGTAGGGGACTAGCGGGAGGGGAAAATGAGCAGTTCTTC. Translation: CASRGLAGGENEQFF.